The clone carrying this TCR beta chain was detected a few times. As yet, its antigen is unknown. This may stem from a read error, because a much larger clone lies one nucleotide away. Both iRepertoire HTBI primers and Arm-PCR of CDR3 regions were used to build the TCR beta libraries. MiXCR, run by TCRdb on the multiplex PCR reads, gives a single entry per CDR3 protein. The sample has fewer than 450,000 distinct CDR3 sequences, over 14% seen once. The data were obtained in a study of regulatory T cells in long-lasting Graves disease. Study as a whole: Antithyroid drug intake by newly diagnosed Graves' patients had lasted under 3 months.

Study findings and constraints: The TCR repertoire of persistent Graves' patients was less diverse than that of newly diagnosed ones. The analysis examined peripheral blood only and excluded thyroid tissue.

Germline lookup yields CDR1 DFQATT and CDR2 SNEGSKA (reference sequence). The CDR3 covers 14 residues. Trimming took 6 bases from V and 3 from J, leaving 18 bases between them. Sample time point: newly diagnosed GD, antithyroid drugs for less than 3 months. RNA from PBMCs was the source of the TCR library. This same sample was also taken into another study, of T cells in Graves' hyperthyroidism and ophthalmopathy. From that paper: Diagnosing involved the use of clinical symptoms, serum thyroxine and TRAb, thyroid ultrasound and orbital computed tomography.

The sample consisted of peripheral blood mononuclear cells (PBMCs), taken at new diagnosis, from a patient treated with antithyroid drugs. V is TRBV20-1 and J is TRBJ2-7; maybe TRBD2 (6 bases). This clonotype originated in a woman between 35 and 50 years old with Graves disease. The CDR3 is CSAEGIAGSYEQYF. The DNA for the CDR3 is TGCAGTGCAGAGGGGATCGCCGGGAGCTACGAGCAGTACTTC.